This T cell receptor beta chain was documented in a study of siplizumab effects on memory and regulatory T cells (dated by TCRdb to between 2017 and 2020). About the investigation overall: The study looked at the effect of siplizumab, an anti-CD2 antibody, on alloreactive T-cell subsets in allogeneic mixed lymphocyte reactions made from human PBMCs. The full study reports these points: The suppressive function of proliferating Tregs from siplizumab cultures was not functionally confirmed. Because sequences below about 10^-5 frequency were poorly captured, only a minor fraction of alloreactive clones could be mapped to unstimulated subsets. Greater diversity appeared to be present in unstimulated naive T cells than in memory T cells, and a substantial contribution to the alloresponse seemed to be made by naive cells. Of the alloreactive CD4+ clones that could be mapped, the Treg-derived share averaged around 64% with siplizumab compared with around 27% in control reactions. The cumulative frequency of alloreactive sequences that could be traced back to unstimulated CD4+ memory T cells was significantly reduced by siplizumab. For roughly 75-95% of proliferating CD4+ or CD8+ clones, no naive or memory phenotype could be assigned.

The receptor library was made with the immunoSEQ multiplex PCR assay. About 10^5 TCR templates per sample were assayed by the deep sequencing platform. Genomic DNA extracted from sorted T cells was used for TCRbeta CDR3 sequencing. Per the original workflow: The R programming language was used for clonal analysis of TCRbeta CDR3 data. Alloreactive CD4+ and CD8+ clones were identified by comparing unstimulated samples to CFSE-low samples taken after the reaction. Alloreactive CD4+ clones were assigned to regulatory or non-regulatory origin by matching sequences to sorted unstimulated Treg and non-Treg repertoires. The source is immuneACCESS, and TCRdb retained only in-frame sequences with V and J called. Part of the clones is not carried over; for the studies checked, unresolved V genes explain less than half of this, and the remainder is unexplained. That table supplies the V and J calls and clone size; D and trimming were determined from the DNA. The sample table holds about 50,000 clones, of which roughly 87% were seen once. 0.35% of the sample rests with the top ten.

The CDR3 measures 14 amino acids from cysteine to phenylalanine. Here the CDR3 DNA is all that survives: 42 bases in frame from base 1. CDR1 SGDLS and CDR2 YYNGEE were looked up in the germline V gene. Trimming costs V 0 bases and J 8 bases, and their ends lie 11 bases apart. In a few donor pairs, further sequencing was done on unstimulated CD8+ naive, CD4+ memory, CD8+ TEMRA, CD4+ naive and CD8+ effector memory subsets. Sorted unstimulated T cells, along with proliferating T cells recovered from mixed lymphocyte reactions, underwent TCRbeta CDR3 sequencing. Fresh whole blood from about eleven HLA-typed healthy donors served as the source for isolating PBMCs. Details on this clone: Its target antigen remains unknown. Within one base of it there is no much larger clone, and no base qualities were kept.

Recombination linked TRBV9 to TRBJ1-4, with TRBD1 perhaps the D gene, on 6 matching bases. Sequencing was performed on naive CD8+ T cells sorted from blood. Per the publication, the cell subset or site label means: unstimulated naive T cells. This TCR came from a human donor in good health. The CDR3 loop reads CASSVEAGVEKLFF. DNA sequence: TGTGCCAGCAGCGTAGAGGCAGGGGTCGAAAAACTGTTTTTT.